Listed here are 11 T cell receptor beta chains from one sample, sequenced in a study of a mutant IDH1 vaccine in newly diagnosed glioma. Stated time point: week 47, end of study. Vaccinated patients received 300 ug of mutant IDH1 20-mer peptide per dose, with topical imiquimod. This table comes from immunoSEQ multiplex PCR, and its TCRdb copy is limited to in-frame clones, with some not included. The table has tens of thousands of clones, about 75% seen once. Their recognized antigens are unknown. The sample was PBMCs, taken from a glioma patient whose treatment included an IDH1 peptide vaccine. These receptors all stem from a man aged 40-49 years with glioma.

The chain recombines TRBV9 with TRBJ2-2; TRBD2 aligns across 8 bases. The CDR3 loop spans 16 amino acids. Germline assignment: CDR1 SGDLS and CDR2 YYNGEE. After removal of 2 bases from V and 2 bases from J, the junction contained 5 bases not matched to a gene. In DNA, the CDR3 is TGTGCCAGCAGCGTCGGGACTAGTTTCAACACCGGGGAGCTGTTTTTT. Translated: CASSVGTSFNTGELFF.

The rearrangement uses TRBV6-1 and TRBJ1-5, with D hard to call. The CDR3 has 14 amino acids. The V gene lost 8 bases and the J gene lost 2 bases, with 13 bases spanning the gap. CDR1 MNHNS and CDR2 SASEGT come from the germline V gene. The CDR3 nucleotides read TGTGCCAGCGGAGGCGTGAGGGGCAATCAGCCCCAGCATTTT. It codes for CASGGVRGNQPQHF.

The chain uses TRBV5-1 and TRBJ2-7; tentatively, D is TRBD1 (6 bases). CDR1 and CDR2 from the germline V gene are SGHRS and YFSETQ. There are 12 residues in the CDR3. The V and J ends lost 4 bases and 3 bases respectively, with 8 bases between them. CDR3 sequence (DNA): TGCGCCAGCAGCCAACAGGGCTACGAGCAGTACTTC. Its translation is CASSQQGYEQYF.

This chain uses TRBV18 with TRBJ1-1; D is unresolved. Trimming pared 3 bases from V and 0 bases from J, leaving 11 bases between. Germline lookup yields CDR1 KGHSH and CDR2 LQKENI. This CDR3 has 15 residues. The CDR3 loop reads CASSPGKPLNTEAFF. As DNA, the CDR3 is TGTGCCAGCTCACCGGGAAAGCCCTTGAACACTGAAGCTTTCTTT.

The table lists this clone with a few counts. The chain is built from TRBV20-1 and TRBJ1-1; no clear D gene. This CDR3 spans 11 amino acids. The germline V and J ends were trimmed by 4 bases and 5 bases, with 8 bases remaining between them. From germline, CDR1 is DFQATT and CDR2 SNEGSKA (reference sequence). The CDR3 loop reads CSANQRTEAFF. For the CDR3, the DNA is TGCAGTGCTAATCAGAGGACTGAAGCTTTCTTT.

This clone has just a few counts. This chain links TRBV29-1 with TRBJ1-2; D gene unclear. The CDR3 totals 13 residues. The germline gives CDR1 SQVTM, CDR2 ANQGSEA. V shed 0 bases and J shed 7 bases, with 12 bases lying between them. CDR3 DNA sequence: TGCAGCGTTGAAGAAACGAGAGGCTCTGGCTACACCTTC. It translates to CSVEETRGSGYTF.

V is TRBV10-1 and J is TRBJ2-2, with TRBD1 as a possible D gene (5 bases). With 2 bases removed from V and 5 bases from J, the gap between germline ends came to 9 bases. CDR3 length: 14 amino acids. From germline, CDR1 is WNHNN and CDR2 SYGVQD (reference sequence). The CDR3 nucleotides read TGCGCCAGCAGTGAGATGGGGCGTACCGGGGAGCTGTTTTTT. Its translation: CASSEMGRTGELFF.

The chain is built from TRBV7-2 and TRBJ2-2; no reliable D call. CDR1 is SGHTA and CDR2 is FQGNSA in the germline V gene. The V gene lost 5 bases and the J gene lost 0 bases, with 13 bases spanning the gap. The CDR3 sequence is 16 residues long. CDR3 amino acids: CASSRYRDANTGELFF. In nucleotides, the CDR3 is TGTGCCAGCAGCCGGTACAGAGACGCGAACACCGGGGAGCTGTTTTTT.

The gene calls are TRBV5-6 and TRBJ2-7; no clear D gene. The V and J ends lost 3 bases and 2 bases respectively, with 9 bases between them. The CDR3 covers 13 residues. The V gene's germline CDR1 is SGHDT and CDR2 YYEEEE. The CDR3 sequence: CASSSDGAYEQYF. CDR3 DNA: TGTGCCAGCAGCTCGGACGGCGCCTACGAGCAGTACTTC. The whole variable domain, remainder taken from reference TRBV5-6 and TRBJ2-7, is DAGVTQSPTHLIKTRGQQVTLRCSPKSGHDTVSWYQQALGQGPQFIFQYYEEEERQRGNFPDRFSGHQFPNYSSELNVNALLLGDSALYLCASSSDGAYEQYFGPGTRLTVT.

The chain recombines TRBV4-1 with TRBJ1-5; D remains ambiguous. Between the trimmed V and J ends, which lost 0 bases and 6 bases, there was a span of 6 bases. Germline V gene lookup returns CDR1 MGHRA and CDR2 YSYEKL. This CDR3 comprises 13 residues. The CDR3 nucleotides are TGCGCCAGCAGCCAAGATTCGGTTCAGCCCCAGCATTTT. It is translated as CASSQDSVQPQHF.

The genes are TRBV2 and TRBJ2-1; D possibly corresponds to TRBD1 (6 bases). With 6 bases removed from V and 8 bases from J, the gap between germline ends came to 20 bases. The CDR3 spans 15 residues. Germline CDR1 reads SNHLY; CDR2 reads FYNNEI. The DNA for the CDR3 is TGTGCCAGCAGGGTCCGGGACACCGGAGGCGATGAGCAGTTCTTC. This translates into CASRVRDTGGDEQFF.